The clone carrying this TCR beta chain was counted between two and nine times. The antigen remains unidentified. A read error is possible here, since a much larger clone lies one base away. TCRdb ran MiXCR on the multiplex PCR reads and lists one entry per CDR3 protein. The sample gives about 230,000 distinct CDR3 sequences, about a third of which show up once; more than 1.3% is in the top ten. The data belong to a study of breast tumors, draining lymph nodes, adjacent tissues. The lymph nodes were axillary draining lymph nodes from breast cancer patients. General study findings and limits: Data only fit, rather than demonstrated, lymph node origin of most tumor T cells. Compared with lymph nodes, tumors were less diverse; compared with nontumor tissue, more. Findings are consistent with lymph node origin and intratumoral expansion of most tumor T cells. Compared with basal-like, luminal-like tumors shared significantly more repertoire with nontumor tissue.

The sequencing sample was made of axillary lymph node tissue. The sequence came from a female donor with breast cancer. Some clones in this sample may be carry-over from other donors' samples.

In nucleotides, the CDR3 is TGTGCCAGCAGCCAAGGAATAGATAGAAAACTGTTTTTT. It yields the protein CASSQGIDRKLFF. J is TRBJ1-4 and V is TRBV3-1; unclear D gene. Trimming pared 1 base from V and 10 bases from J, leaving 10 bases between. In germline, CDR1 is LGHDT, CDR2 YNNKEL (reference sequence). The CDR3 is 13 amino acids.